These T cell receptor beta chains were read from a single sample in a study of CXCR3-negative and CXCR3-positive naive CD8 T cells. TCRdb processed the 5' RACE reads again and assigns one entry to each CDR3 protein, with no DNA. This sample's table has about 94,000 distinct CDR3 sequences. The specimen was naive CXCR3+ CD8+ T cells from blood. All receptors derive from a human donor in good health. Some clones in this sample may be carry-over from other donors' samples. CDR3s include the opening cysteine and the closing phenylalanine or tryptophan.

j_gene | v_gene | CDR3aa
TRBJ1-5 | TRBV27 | CASRPGGDNQPQHF
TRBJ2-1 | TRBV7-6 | CASSLHRGQGKPNEQFF
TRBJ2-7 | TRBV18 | CASSPDYNRDRGLQYSYEQYF
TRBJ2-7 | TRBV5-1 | CASSHLSQGSYEQYF
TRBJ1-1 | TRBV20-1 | CSASSTERNTEAFF
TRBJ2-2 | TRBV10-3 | CAISESGTGVNTGELFF
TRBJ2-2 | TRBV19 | CASSILGGELFF
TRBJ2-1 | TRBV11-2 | CASTPPGSGGFYNEQFF
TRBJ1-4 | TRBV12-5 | CASGTRLGFYEKLFF
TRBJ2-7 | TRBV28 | CASSPQDGTVSYEQYF
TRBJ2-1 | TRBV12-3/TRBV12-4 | CASSPVYDRHNEQFF
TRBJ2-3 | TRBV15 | CATSRARGGSDTQYF
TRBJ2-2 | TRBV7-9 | CASSSTGTGNTGELFF